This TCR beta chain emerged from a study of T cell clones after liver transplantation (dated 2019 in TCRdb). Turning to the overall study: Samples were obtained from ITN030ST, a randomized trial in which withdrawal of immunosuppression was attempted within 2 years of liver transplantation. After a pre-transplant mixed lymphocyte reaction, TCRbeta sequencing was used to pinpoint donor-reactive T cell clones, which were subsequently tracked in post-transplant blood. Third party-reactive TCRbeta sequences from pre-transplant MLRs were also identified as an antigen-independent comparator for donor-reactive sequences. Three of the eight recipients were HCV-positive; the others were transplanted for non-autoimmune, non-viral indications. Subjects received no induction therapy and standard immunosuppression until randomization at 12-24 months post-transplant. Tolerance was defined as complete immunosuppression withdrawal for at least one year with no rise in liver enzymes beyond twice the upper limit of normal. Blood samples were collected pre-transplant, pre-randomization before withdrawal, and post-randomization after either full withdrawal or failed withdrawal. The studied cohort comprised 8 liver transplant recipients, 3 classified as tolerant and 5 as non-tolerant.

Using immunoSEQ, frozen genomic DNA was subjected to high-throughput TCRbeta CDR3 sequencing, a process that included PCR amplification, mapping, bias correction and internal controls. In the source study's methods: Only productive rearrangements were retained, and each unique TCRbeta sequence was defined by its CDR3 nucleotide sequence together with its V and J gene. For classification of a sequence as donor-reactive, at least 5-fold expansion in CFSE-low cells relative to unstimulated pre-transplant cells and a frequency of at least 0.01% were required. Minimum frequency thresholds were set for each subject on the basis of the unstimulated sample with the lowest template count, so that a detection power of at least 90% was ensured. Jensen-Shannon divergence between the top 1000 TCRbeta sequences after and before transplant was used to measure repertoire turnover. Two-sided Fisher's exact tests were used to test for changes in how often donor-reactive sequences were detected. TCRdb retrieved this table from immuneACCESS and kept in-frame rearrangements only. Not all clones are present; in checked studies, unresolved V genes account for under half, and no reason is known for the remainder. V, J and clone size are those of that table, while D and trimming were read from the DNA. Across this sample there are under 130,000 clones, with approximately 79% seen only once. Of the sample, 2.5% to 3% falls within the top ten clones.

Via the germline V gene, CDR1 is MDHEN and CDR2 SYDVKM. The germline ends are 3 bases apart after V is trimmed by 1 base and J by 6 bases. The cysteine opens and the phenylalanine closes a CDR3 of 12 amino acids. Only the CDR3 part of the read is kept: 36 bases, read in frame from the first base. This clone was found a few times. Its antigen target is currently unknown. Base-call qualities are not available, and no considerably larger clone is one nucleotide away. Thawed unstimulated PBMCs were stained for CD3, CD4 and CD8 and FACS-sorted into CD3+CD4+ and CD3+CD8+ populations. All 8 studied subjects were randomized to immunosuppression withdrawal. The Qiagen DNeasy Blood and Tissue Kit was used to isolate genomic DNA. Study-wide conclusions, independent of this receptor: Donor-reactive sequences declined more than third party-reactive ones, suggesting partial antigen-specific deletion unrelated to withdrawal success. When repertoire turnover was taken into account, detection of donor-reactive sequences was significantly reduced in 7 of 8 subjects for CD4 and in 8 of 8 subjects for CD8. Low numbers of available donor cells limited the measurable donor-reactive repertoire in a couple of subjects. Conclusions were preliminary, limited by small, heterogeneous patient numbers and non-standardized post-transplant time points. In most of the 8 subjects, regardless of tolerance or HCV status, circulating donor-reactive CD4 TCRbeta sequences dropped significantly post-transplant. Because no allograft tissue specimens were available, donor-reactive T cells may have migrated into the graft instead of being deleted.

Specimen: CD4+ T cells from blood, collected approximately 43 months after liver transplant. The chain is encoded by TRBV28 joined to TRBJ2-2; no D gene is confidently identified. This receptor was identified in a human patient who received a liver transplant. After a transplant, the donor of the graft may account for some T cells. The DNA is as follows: TGTGCCAGCAGTTTATCTCCCGGGGAGCTGTTTTTT. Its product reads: CASSLSPGELFF.